The clone carrying this TCR beta chain appeared a single time. Its specificity is not known. CDR1 and CDR2 (germline): SGHDT, YYEEEE. The V gene lost 1 base and the J gene lost 5 bases, with 10 bases spanning the gap. The length of the CDR3 is 15 residues. This table comes from immunoSEQ multiplex PCR, and its TCRdb copy is limited to in-frame clones, with some not included. The data contain about 6,500 clones, almost 75% of them singletons. The data are from a study of T cells after posttransplantation cyclophosphamide. Study-level findings and limits: Recipient CMV seropositivity and CMV reactivation strongly tracked TRB clonality. Later post-transplant blood repertoires were often dominated by donor CD8+ memory clones. Skin or GI-infiltrating T cells shared few TRB sequences with blood.

Busulfan-fludarabine conditioning, marrow transplant, and cyclophosphamide on days +3 and +4 were administered. The J gene is TRBJ1-6, the V gene TRBV5-6; D not resolved. The source material was PBMCs, sampled approximately 1,500 days after allogeneic stem cell transplant with posttransplant cyclophosphamide. The source is a male patient aged 30 to 40 who received an allogeneic stem cell transplant from a related donor, was CMV-positive, and had acute GVHD only. Part of the T cell pool may stem from the graft donor. CDR3 loop: CASSLSAVNNSPLHF. DNA for the CDR3: TGTGCCAGCAGCTTGTCTGCGGTCAATAATTCACCCCTCCACTTT.